These 19 T cell receptor beta chains share one sample of origin, sequenced in a study of chemoradiotherapy in HPV16-positive cancers. Method: immunoSEQ multiplex PCR; TCRdb's copy keeps in-frame clones and lacks some. Counted here are some 7,000 clones, roughly 89% occurring once; the ten biggest clones make up roughly 3.5%. Sample collection occurred from a patient who underwent chemoradiotherapy. Source of these receptors: a human donor with HPV-associated anogenital cancer.

The V and J genes are TRBV18 and TRBJ2-5; unclear D gene. CDR1 and CDR2 (germline): KGHSH, LQKENI. CDR3 length equals 12 residues. The V gene lost 6 bases and the J gene lost 5 bases, with 10 bases spanning the gap. The CDR3 protein is CASSTLSETQYF. The DNA of the CDR3 is TGTGCCAGCTCTACCCTCTCGGAGACCCAGTACTTC.

The chain employs TRBV9 and TRBJ2-3; D gene unclear. The V end lost 0 bases, the J end lost 1 base, and 6 bases lay between the germline ends. Looked up from germline, CDR1 is SGDLS and CDR2 is YYNGEE. The CDR3 totals 14 residues. The CDR3 DNA is TGTGCCAGCAGCGTAGTTATAGGCACAGATACGCAGTATTTT. Amino acids: CASSVVIGTDTQYF. The whole variable domain, remainder taken from reference TRBV9 and TRBJ2-3, is DSGVTQTPKHLITATGQRVTLRCSPRSGDLSVYWYQQSLDQGLQFLIQYYNGEERAKGNILERFSAQQFPDLHSELNLSSLELGDSALYFCASSVVIGTDTQYFGPGTRLTVL.

This clone was seen only a few times. The V and J genes are TRBV7-2 and TRBJ1-4; weak D call: TRBD1 (5 bases). V shed 1 base and J shed 1 base, with 13 bases lying between them. The CDR3 contains 17 residues. In germline, CDR1 is SGHTA, CDR2 FQGNSA. CDR3: CASSLEYGGGTNEKLFF. The CDR3 DNA reads as TGTGCCAGCAGCTTAGAGTATGGGGGAGGAACTAATGAAAAACTGTTTTTT.

This chain joins TRBV7-2 and TRBJ1-5, with unresolved D. CDR3 size: 14 residues. Trimming left V 5 bases short and J 5 bases short, with 13 bases between. Germline CDR1 SGHTA, CDR2 FQGNSA. DNA of the CDR3: TGTGCCAGCAGCGCCCGGGCCCTTTATCAGCCCCAGCATTTT. Amino acid sequence: CASSARALYQPQHF.

The chain uses TRBV5-1 and TRBJ1-2, with no clear D. There are 13 residues in the CDR3. Looked up from germline, CDR1 is SGHRS and CDR2 is YFSETQ. V gave up 1 base and J gave up 5 bases, with 9 bases separating them. CDR3 in amino acids: CASSLWSRYGYTF. DNA of the CDR3: TGCGCCAGCAGCTTGTGGTCGAGATATGGCTACACCTTC.

The chain combines TRBV19 with TRBJ1-4, with D uncertain. CDR1 is LNHDA and CDR2 is SQIVND in the germline V gene (reference sequence). The CDR3 has 15 residues. V was shortened by 7 bases and J by 8 bases, with 20 bases between the two germline ends. The CDR3 DNA sequence: TGTGCCAGTAAAGATCCATGGGCAGGTAGCGAAAAACTGTTTTTT. Its translation is CASKDPWAGSEKLFF. Based on the CDR3 plus reference TRBV19 and TRBJ1-4, the full variable domain is DGGITQSPKYLFRKEGQNVTLSCEQNLNHDAMYWYRQDPGQGLRLIYYSQIVNDFQKGDIAEGYSVSREKKESFPLTVTSAQKNPTAFYLCASKDPWAGSEKLFFGSGTQLSVL.

This clone has a single count. The CDR3 nucleotides read TGCGCCAGCTCTACTGCGAACACCGGGGAGCTGTTTTTT. Translated, it gives CASSTANTGELFF. The V gene is TRBV5-1, the J gene TRBJ2-2, with D uncertain. V lost 7 bases and J lost 0, with 7 bases in between. There are 13 residues in the CDR3. Germline V gene lookup returns CDR1 SGHRS and CDR2 YFSETQ.

V gene TRBV15 combines with J gene TRBJ2-7, with a tentative D call TRBD2 (6 bases). The V gene's germline CDR1 is LNHNV and CDR2 YYDKDF (reference sequence). The CDR3 totals 15 residues. V lost 3 bases, J lost 1 base, and 13 bases lay in between. The chain's CDR3 is CATSSGTGTSYEQYF. The DNA for the CDR3 is TGTGCCACCAGCAGTGGTACGGGGACTTCCTACGAGCAGTACTTC.

The chain uses TRBV7-8 and TRBJ1-5; D call uncertain. The V and J ends lost 0 bases and 5 bases respectively, with 5 bases between them. Germline CDR1 is SGHVS and CDR2 is FQNEAQ. CDR3 length: 13 residues. CDR3 amino acids: CASSLAGHQPQHF. CDR3 nucleotides: TGTGCCAGCAGCTTAGCCGGCCATCAGCCCCAGCATTTT.

The V gene is TRBV7-9, the J gene TRBJ2-5; TRBD2 matches 12 bases. The CDR3 runs to 14 residues. Trimming took 5 bases from V and 7 from J; bases not matched to a gene: 5. CDR1 and CDR2 (germline): SEHNR, FQNEAQ (reference sequence). The CDR3 loop is CASSEGLAGRTQYF. The CDR3 coding sequence is TGTGCCAGCAGCGAGGGACTAGCGGGTCGGACCCAGTACTTC.

The V and J genes are TRBV13 and TRBJ2-7, with no clear D. CDR1 and CDR2 from the germline V gene are PRHDT and FYEKMQ (reference sequence). V lost 5 bases, J lost 3 bases, and 14 bases lay in between. The CDR3 contains 14 residues. This chain's CDR3 is CASSTGSQDYEQYF. In nucleotides, the CDR3 is TGTGCCAGCAGCACCGGAAGTCAGGACTACGAGCAGTACTTC.

The chain carries TRBV14 and TRBJ2-5; TRBD2 matches 10 bases. After removal of 2 bases from V and 4 bases from J, the junction contained 13 bases not matched to a gene. CDR3 length: 18 amino acids. The germline gives CDR1 SGHDN, CDR2 FVKESK. This CDR3 is CASSQLRTSGQLSETQYF. The CDR3 DNA reads TGTGCCAGCAGCCAACTAAGGACTAGCGGCCAGTTATCAGAGACCCAGTACTTC.

The rearrangement links TRBV15 to TRBJ2-7; TRBD1 is a possible D gene (6 bases). V lost 8 bases and J lost 7, with 24 bases in between. CDR1 is LNHNV, CDR2 YYDKDF, per germline (reference sequence). This CDR3 has 15 residues. CDR3 DNA sequence: TGTGCCACCTCGCTTTCCGGGACACCACCCGGGGAGCAGTACTTC. Encoded protein: CATSLSGTPPGEQYF.

This chain uses TRBV4-1 with TRBJ1-5; weak D call: TRBD1 (5 bases). CDR1 is MGHRA, CDR2 YSYEKL, per germline. This CDR3 is built from 20 residues. V was trimmed by 1 base and J by 0 bases, leaving 22 bases between them. DNA of the CDR3: TGCGCCAGCAGCCAAGTCCCGCAGGGCCCCCGTTTCAATAGCAATCAGCCCCAGCATTTT. This gives the protein CASSQVPQGPRFNSNQPQHF.

The chain couples TRBV11-2 to TRBJ1-2; D unresolved. Trimming shortened V by 6 bases and J by 1 base, and 12 bases separated the two germline ends. The CDR3 loop spans 14 amino acids. CDR1 and CDR2 (germline): SGHAT, FQNNGV. The chain's CDR3 is CASRPTDGNYGYTF. In DNA form, the CDR3 reads TGTGCCAGCAGGCCAACGGACGGTAACTATGGCTACACCTTC.

The rearrangement joins TRBV25-1 to TRBJ1-5; D is possibly TRBD1 (5 bases). CDR3 size: 16 residues. The V gene's germline CDR1 is MGHDK and CDR2 SYGVNS. V lost 2 bases and J lost 1, with 12 bases in between. The CDR3 here is CASSEGGGYSNQPQHF. The CDR3 DNA reads as TGTGCCAGCAGTGAAGGGGGAGGGTACAGCAATCAGCCCCAGCATTTT.

In this sample, this clone turned up once. The CDR3 coding sequence is TGTGCCAGCAGCCCGACGAGGGGCGGCTATGGCTACACCTTC. Protein product: CASSPTRGGYGYTF. The chain links TRBV7-6 to TRBJ1-2; the D gene is possibly TRBD1 (5 bases). The CDR3 covers 14 residues. V gave up 5 bases and J gave up 4 bases, with 14 bases separating them. Germline V CDR1 and CDR2: SGHVS, FNYEAQ. Full variable domain (remainder filled in from reference TRBV7-6 and TRBJ1-2): GAGVSQSPRYKVTKRGQDVALRCDPISGHVSLYWYRQALGQGPEFLTYFNYEAQQDKSGLPNDRFSAERPEGSISTLTIQRTEQRDSAMYRCASSPTRGGYGYTFGSGTRLTVV.

This clone occurred once. This chain links TRBV5-1 with TRBJ2-1, with D tentatively TRBD1 (6 bases). The V and J ends lost 3 bases and 3 bases respectively, with 10 bases between them. The CDR3 has 14 residues. CDR1 is SGHRS and CDR2 is YFSETQ in the germline V gene. For the CDR3, the DNA is TGCGCCAGCAGCTGGAAGGACAGCTACAATGAGCAGTTCTTC. Translating it yields CASSWKDSYNEQFF.

The rearrangement links TRBV7-9 to TRBJ2-1; the D gene is possibly TRBD2 (5 bases). This CDR3 region has 13 residues. CDR1 and CDR2 from the germline V gene are SEHNR and FQNEAQ (reference sequence). Trimming removed 7 bases at V and 3 bases at J, with 10 bases between. This chain's CDR3 is CASKRRSYNEQFF. The CDR3 DNA reads as TGTGCCAGCAAGAGGAGGAGCTACAATGAGCAGTTCTTC.